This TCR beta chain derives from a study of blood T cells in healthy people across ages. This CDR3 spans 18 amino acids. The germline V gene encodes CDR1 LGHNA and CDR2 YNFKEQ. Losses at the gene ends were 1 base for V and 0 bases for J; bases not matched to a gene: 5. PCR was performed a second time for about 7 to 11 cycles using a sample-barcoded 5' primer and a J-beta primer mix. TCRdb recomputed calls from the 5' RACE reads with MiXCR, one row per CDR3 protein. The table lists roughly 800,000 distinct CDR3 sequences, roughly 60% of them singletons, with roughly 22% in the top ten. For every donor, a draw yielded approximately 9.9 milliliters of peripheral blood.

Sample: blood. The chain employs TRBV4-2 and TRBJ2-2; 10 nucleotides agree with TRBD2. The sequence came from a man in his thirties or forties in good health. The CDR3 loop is CASSQAPGLATNTGELFF. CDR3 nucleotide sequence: TGTGCCAGCAGCCAAGCCCCGGGACTAGCGACGAACACCGGGGAGCTGTTTTTT.